One T cell receptor beta chain is described in this entry. The sample comes from a study of blood T cell repertoires in COVID-19. At the level of the study: Sites in the United States, Italy and Spain provided acute and convalescent COVID-19 samples. T cells, B-cell-depleted T cells, or PBMCs provided the cDNA or gDNA that served as material.

This CDR3 has 19 amino acids. The V gene's germline CDR1 is SEHNR and CDR2 FQNEAQ (reference sequence). V was clipped by 5 bases and J by 0 bases; unmatched bases: 16. As originally analysed: Amplified reference gene primers provided the basis for estimating nucleated cell counts. Method: immunoSEQ multiplex PCR; TCRdb's copy keeps in-frame clones and lacks some. The V and J calls and clone size are taken from that table; D and trimming were inferred from the DNA. Of under 90,000 clones listed, approximately 80% are singletons. This clonotype was sampled from a man older than 75 with acute or convalescent COVID-19. The genes are TRBV7-9 and TRBJ2-1; 7 nucleotides line up with TRBD1. Sequencing input: peripheral blood. The chain's CDR3 is CASSGYNRQGPSSYNEQFF. CDR3 nucleotides: TGTGCCAGCAGCGGATACAACCGACAGGGCCCCTCCTCCTACAATGAGCAGTTCTTC.